One and the same sample provided the 24 T cell receptor beta chains below, sequenced in a study of CD8+CD57+ T cells in acquired aplastic anemia. Genomic DNA, the template, was used for profiling of the TCR beta VDJ and CDR3. TCRdb recomputed calls from the reads with MiXCR, one row per CDR3 protein. Of fewer than 200,000 distinct CDR3 sequences in the sample, nearly 50% were seen once. Only patients with CD8+CD57+ cell expansion on flow cytometry were chosen for sequencing. The sequencing input was sorted CD4+, CD8+, or CD8+CD57+ T cells (not recorded which) from PBMCs. The receptors come from a human donor with aplastic anemia.

This clonotype was seen many times. The CDR3 sequence is CASSKGTGGNEQFF. The CDR3 nucleotides are TGCGCCAGCAGCAAAGGGACTGGGGGTAATGAGCAGTTCTTC. The chain carries TRBV5-1 and TRBJ2-1, with a tentative D call TRBD2 (6 bases). The CDR3 runs to 14 residues. The V and J ends lost 4 bases and 7 bases respectively, with 15 bases between them. CDR1 is SGHRS, CDR2 YFSETQ, per germline.

The chain is built from TRBV7-7 and TRBJ2-1; D possibly matches TRBD1 or TRBD2 (5 bases each). Germline loops: CDR1 SSHAT, CDR2 FNYEAQ (reference sequence). V was cut by 3 bases and J by 5 bases, with 8 bases left in between. This CDR3 is 13 amino acids long. CDR3 nucleotide sequence: TGTGCCAGCAGCTTGGGGGTGAACAATGAGCAGTTCTTC. Protein product: CASSLGVNNEQFF.

This chain links TRBV10-3 with TRBJ2-3; 10 bases align to TRBD2. The CDR3 has 15 amino acids. The V gene end was trimmed by 5 bases and the J gene end by 0 bases; junction bases not matched to a gene: 2. The V gene's germline CDR1 is ENHRY and CDR2 SYGVKD. Here the CDR3 DNA reads TGTGCCATCAGTAGCGGGGGGGATAGCACAGATACGCAGTATTTT. It translates to CAISSGGDSTDTQYF.

V gene TRBV29-1 combines with J gene TRBJ2-7; 8 positions agree with TRBD1. CDR3 length: 13 amino acids. V gave up 8 bases and J gave up 2 bases; unmatched junction bases: 8. Germline loops: CDR1 SQVTM, CDR2 ANQGSEA. The CDR3 reads CSSKDRGPYEQYF. CDR3 nucleotide sequence: TGCAGCAGTAAAGACAGGGGTCCCTACGAGCAGTACTTC.

The chain couples TRBV24-1 to TRBJ2-2; the D is unclear. From germline, CDR1 is KGHDR and CDR2 SFDVKD. The length of the CDR3 is 14 residues. The V end lost 3 bases, the J end lost 7 bases, and 11 bases lay between the germline ends. The CDR3 nucleotides read TGTGCCACCAGTGATCCGGCCCTAAACGGGGAGCTGTTTTTT. This translates into CATSDPALNGELFF.

Ten or more counts support this clonotype. The rearrangement joins TRBV5-1 to TRBJ2-1, with 14 bases identical to TRBD2. This CDR3 has 14 residues. CDR1 is SGHRS and CDR2 is YFSETQ in the germline V gene. J gave up 16 bases and V 0 bases, and 6 bases lay outside the gene matches. CDR3 in DNA: TGCGCCAGCAGCTTGGAGACTAGCGGGGGGGCGTCCTTCTTC. Residues: CASSLETSGGASFF.

J is TRBJ2-7 and V is TRBV7-8; D may be TRBD1 or TRBD2 (5 bases each). V gave up 4 bases and J gave up 1 base, with 11 bases separating them. The CDR3 has 14 residues. The germline V gene encodes CDR1 SGHVS and CDR2 FQNEAQ. The CDR3 region is CASSSGTQSYEQYF. CDR3 DNA: TGTGCCAGCAGCTCAGGGACGCAGTCCTACGAGCAGTACTTC.

In its sample, this clonotype was seen a few times. V and J are TRBV20-1 and TRBJ2-7; TRBD1 aligns across 8 bases. V dropped 1 base and J dropped 4; count of bases not matched to a gene: 6. The CDR3 totals 14 residues. The germline V gene has CDR1 DFQATT and CDR2 SNEGSKA (reference sequence). CDR3 amino acids: CSARVPGGVYEQYF. The DNA of the CDR3 is TGCAGTGCTAGAGTTCCAGGGGGCGTTTACGAGCAGTACTTC.

In the case of this clonotype: One junction end disagrees with the germline gene, perhaps due to a read error. The gene calls are TRBV14 and TRBJ2-4, with D possibly TRBD1 on 5 matching bases. Germline V CDR1 and CDR2: SGHDN, FVKESK. The CDR3 consists of 16 residues. CDR3 bases: TGTGCCAGCGGCCAAGACTGGCAGGGAACCAAAAACATTCAGTACTTC. Translated: CASGQDWQGTKNIQYF.

In this sample, this clonotype turned up many times. The CDR3 DNA is TGTGCCAGCAGGGATTACGGGACAGCCTACGAGCAGTACTTC. Translation: CASRDYGTAYEQYF. The chain has TRBV6-1 and TRBJ2-7, with 7 bases matching TRBD1. The CDR3 loop spans 14 amino acids. CDR1 is MNHNS, CDR2 SASEGT, per germline. Germline trimming cut 6 bases from V and 2 bases from J; bases unmatched to any gene: 7.

The V call is TRBV5-6, the J call TRBJ1-1, with D hard to call. The CDR3 length is 13 residues. CDR1 and CDR2 from the germline V gene are SGHDT and YYEEEE. Trimming removed 5 bases at V and 7 bases at J, with 15 bases between. The CDR3 DNA sequence: TGTGCCAGCAGTCGAGACCTTCAGAATGAAGCTTTCTTT. Amino acid sequence: CASSRDLQNEAFF.

The chain uses TRBV20-1 and TRBJ2-2; D perhaps matches TRBD1 (6 bases). From germline, CDR1 is DFQATT and CDR2 SNEGSKA (reference sequence). Trimming took off 4 bases at V and 2 bases at J, with 11 bases between the two ends. CDR3 size: 14 residues. CDR3 nucleotide sequence: TGCAGTGCTATTCTCGGGACAAACACCGGGGAGCTGTTTTTT. Translation: CSAILGTNTGELFF.

This clonotype was seen many times. V gene TRBV5-1 combines with J gene TRBJ2-1, with TRBD1 matching 8 bases. V lost 2 bases, J lost 10 bases, and 2 bases stayed unmatched. Germline lookup yields CDR1 SGHRS and CDR2 YFSETQ. This CDR3 is built from 12 residues. The CDR3 reads CASSFGTGEQFF. In DNA, the CDR3 is TGCGCCAGCAGCTTCGGGACAGGCGAGCAGTTCTTC.

In regard to this clonotype: The junction differs from germline at one of its ends, possibly a read error. V usage is TRBV20-1 and J usage is TRBJ1-2; the match to TRBD1 covers 7 bases. The CDR3 spans 14 residues. The germline CDR1 and CDR2 sequences are DFQATT and SNEGSKA (reference sequence). The DNA of the CDR3 is TGCAGTGCTAGAGCGCATCTCGGGACAGTCAATCTTAGCTTC. The encoded protein is CSARAHLGTVNLSF.

The J gene is TRBJ1-2, the V gene TRBV29-1; perhaps TRBD1 as D (6 bases). The germline CDR1 and CDR2 sequences are SQVTM and ANQGSEA. Trimming took 7 bases from V and 4 from J, leaving 16 bases between them. The CDR3 covers 13 residues. The chain's CDR3 is CSARDTGSYGYTF. CDR3 sequence (DNA): TGCAGCGCTAGGGATACAGGGTCCTATGGCTACACCTTC.

This clonotype was counted a single time. One end of the junction varies from germline; a read error may be responsible. This chain links TRBV2 with TRBJ2-7, with D possibly called TRBD1 or TRBD2 (5 bases each). The length of the CDR3 is 13 residues. Germline V lookup: CDR1 SNHLY, CDR2 FYNNEI. The CDR3 region has the DNA TGTGTCAGCAGCTATGACAGAGGGCTCGAGCAGTACTTC. Its protein is CVSSYDRGLEQYF.

CDR3 sequence reads: CASRSPVPTDTQYF. DNA of the CDR3: TGTGCCAGCAGATCCCCGGTGCCCACGGATACGCAGTATTTT. The chain carries TRBV14 and TRBJ2-3; D is undetermined. Per the germline V gene, CDR1 is SGHDN and CDR2 is FVKESK. The CDR3 is made up of 14 amino acids. Trimming stripped 6 bases from V and 6 bases from J, with 16 bases between.

The J gene is TRBJ2-2, the V gene TRBV5-1, with D possibly being TRBD2 (5 bases). Germline loops: CDR1 SGHRS, CDR2 YFSETQ. V was shortened by 3 bases and J by 8 bases, with 14 bases between the two germline ends. CDR3 length: 14 amino acids. CDR3 DNA sequence: TGCGCCAGCAGCTCGCTCGAGGGTGCTGGGGAGCTGTTTTTT. It yields the protein CASSSLEGAGELFF.

J is TRBJ2-1 and V is TRBV20-1, with TRBD1 identical over 11 bases. CDR3 length: 15 amino acids. Per germline, CDR1 DFQATT and CDR2 SNEGSKA (reference sequence). V dropped 5 bases and J dropped 7; count of bases not matched to a gene: 10. CDR3 DNA: TGCAGTGCTTGGGACCGGGACAGGGGGAAGAATGAGCAGTTCTTC. Translation gives CSAWDRDRGKNEQFF.

There are a few counts of this clonotype. The V call is TRBV24-1, the J call TRBJ2-1; perhaps TRBD2 as D (6 bases). Germline V CDR1 and CDR2: KGHDR, SFDVKD. The CDR3 has 12 residues. With 3 bases removed from V and 9 bases from J, the gap between germline ends came to 8 bases. CDR3 in amino acids: CATSDLGSEQFF. CDR3 sequence (DNA): TGTGCCACCAGTGATCTCGGGAGTGAGCAGTTCTTC.

The chain couples TRBV15 to TRBJ2-5; the D gene could be TRBD1 or TRBD2 (6 bases each). CDR3 length: 15 amino acids. Trimming took off 1 base at V and 9 bases at J, with 18 bases between the two ends. Per germline, CDR1 LNHNV and CDR2 YYDKDF (reference sequence). The CDR3 nucleotides are TGTGCCACCAGCAGAGGCAGGGGCCTCGGAGGGGCCCAGTACTTC. It specifies CATSRGRGLGGAQYF.

This clonotype appeared many times. V and J are TRBV20-1 and TRBJ2-7; the match to TRBD2 covers 8 bases. V shed 1 base and J 5 bases; nucleotides not matched to a gene: 7. From germline, CDR1 is DFQATT and CDR2 SNEGSKA (reference sequence). The CDR3 covers 14 residues. For the CDR3, the DNA is TGCAGTGCTAGAGTTACCGGGACTAGTAACGAGCAGTACTTC. Translation: CSARVTGTSNEQYF.

This chain connects TRBV19 to TRBJ1-5; perhaps TRBD1 as D (5 bases). Germline V gene sequence: CDR1 LNHDA, CDR2 SQIVND (reference sequence). The CDR3 loop spans 13 amino acids. V lost 11 bases and J lost 0, with 11 bases in between. The CDR3: CAGGTGSNQPQHF. DNA for the CDR3: TGTGCCGGAGGGACGGGTAGCAATCAGCCCCAGCATTTT. Variable domain in full (rest from reference TRBV19 and TRBJ1-5): DGGITQSPKYLFRKEGQNVTLSCEQNLNHDAMYWYRQDPGQGLRLIYYSQIVNDFQKGDIAEGYSVSREKKESFPLTVTSAQKNPTAFYLCAGGTGSNQPQHFGDGTRLSIL.

This clonotype has a count of ten or more. The chain is built from TRBV6-1 and TRBJ2-3, with 8 bases matching TRBD2. CDR3 size: 14 residues. Germline V gene data show CDR1 as MNHNS and CDR2 as SASEGT. CDR3 sequence reads: CSTTPAGGTDTQYF. CDR3 bases: TGTTCGACCACTCCAGCGGGGGGCACAGATACGCAGTATTTT.